This entry concerns a single TCR beta chain. This clone was picked up a small number of times. It lacks a known antigen. No quality values exist for individual bases; no much larger clone is one base distant. Per the germline V gene (reference sequence), WNHNN is the CDR1 and SYGVQD is the CDR2. A distance of 11 bases separates the germline ends of V and J, which lose 5 bases and 6 bases respectively. The CDR3 runs 12 residues from the cysteine to the phenylalanine. Only the CDR3 part of the read is kept: 36 bases, read in frame from the first base. This sample was included in a study of cytomegalovirus exposure and HLA in healthy donors (dated by TCRdb to about 2017). Background for the entire study: According to an earlier analysis of a few hundred of the donors, about 179 million T cells yielded some 110 million unique TCR beta sequences and around 280 Gb of sequence data. The study used immunosequencing to profile the T cell repertoires of some 600 subjects and linked those repertoires to cytomegalovirus serostatus. Donor age, sex, ethnicity and CMV serostatus were collected together with the repertoire data. Along with the approximately 650-subject first cohort, a separate validation cohort of over 90 different subjects was used. Roughly 310 gigabases of sequencing data and approximately 80 million unique TCR sequences were included in an early release covering 550 to 650 HLA-typed donors. The genetic ancestry cluster associated with self-reported Caucasian donors included around four fifths of the roughly 390 genotyped donors. A later analysis re-examined previously published TCR beta repertoires from over 500 donors and added high-resolution HLA genotyping to investigate patterns of TCR occurrence. The study combined high-throughput TCR immunosequencing, statistical association of individual TCRs with disease status, and machine learning to predict cytomegalovirus infection status. The study was designed to test whether signatures of past pathogen exposure could be identified by cataloging public T cell receptors. In an earlier analysis of a few hundred of the donors, high-throughput TCR beta sequencing was used to judge whether each TCR beta V gene segment behaved as functional or pseudogenic. Genome-wide SNP genotypes for about three fifths of the roughly 670 donors were used in a later genetic analysis, which treated that subset as a discovery cohort. Among about 400 genotyped donors of the cohort, an average of about 240,000 unique TCR beta nucleotide sequences was sequenced per donor, of which 15% to 20% were non-productive. Typing coverage varied by locus: about 620-630 donors for A, B, C, DRB1 and DQB1; approximately 500 for DQA1; over 600 for DPA1; roughly 450 for DPB1. Five DR-DQ haplotypes were handled as single units for association and clustering, since linkage in the cohort was strong. HLA typing covered class I and class II loci at four-digit resolution. Rather than using new phenotypic data, the later analysis identified candidate immune exposures from TCR beta sequences and from how often those sequences occurred across donors. Every repertoire in the discovery cohort had been generated on one and the same sequencing platform.

In total, around 600 healthy bone marrow donors made up the cohort. Cohort members were all nominally healthy when sampled, although unrecorded immune exposures were likely present. The donor was CMV seropositive and belonged to the group of 250 to 300 seropositive cohort members. Each donor provided a peripheral blood sample, and peripheral blood mononuclear cells were used for TCR beta sequencing. Genomic DNA extraction from the blood cell samples was performed with the Qiagen DNeasy Blood Extraction Kit. Overall study outcomes, separate from this receptor: A further reported finding was that TCR beta sequences accurately predicted the HLA-A and HLA-B alleles for most subjects in the first cohort. A later analysis found that TCR association rates varied across HLA loci, with DRB1 alleles showing the most associated TCRs and HLA-C alleles the fewest. Linkage disequilibrium might explain the correlated functional status among segregating V segments, but an unknown experimental factor could not be ruled out. When HLA alleles, especially DR and DQ, strongly co-occurred, TCR associations were difficult to assign to individual alleles. Because some donors lacked HLA typing at each locus, the association tests relied only on the typed subset. V-gene and J-gene trimming of TCR beta chains was associated with a missense DCLRE1C variant in a later genetic analysis, and the association was replicated in an independent cohort. Because counts were too low, seventeen rarely observed V segments, including chromosome 9 orphons, were excluded from the earlier analysis of fewer than 650 of the donors. A later analysis found that HLA-associated TCR beta chains were more clonally expanded and had lower generation probabilities than equally common non-associated chains. The authors suggested that the approach could potentially be extended to other disease states and immunological phenotypes. A later genetic analysis reported fewer N-insertions in productive TCRs among donors in an Asian-associated ancestry cluster than the roughly 700-donor mean. A later analysis found that most CMV-associated TCR beta chains appeared HLA-restricted, with HLA associations seemingly driven largely by CMV exposure. In both the original and validation cohorts, the classifier was reported to diagnose cytomegalovirus status with high specificity and sensitivity. Because the 87-base-pair reads could not distinguish some IMGT-functional V segments, including TRBV6-2 and TRBV6-3, those segments were excluded. In an earlier analysis of 587 of the donors, most TCR beta V segments appeared in productive rearrangements about 87% or about 30% of the time, broadly matching IMGT annotations. In the study, some 160 TCR beta chains were listed as associated with cytomegalovirus. Presence/absence analyses assumed roughly uniform sequencing depth across donors, an assumption that may not hold. A group of highly shared sequence variants was considered likely to be a technical artifact of the sequencing pipeline. In a later analysis, 16,951 TCR beta sequences were associated with specific HLA alleles at a false discovery rate of 0.05. Immune exposure information for the cohort was limited to CMV serostatus. Only TCR beta chains were sequenced in this cohort, and the absence of alpha or paired-chain data limited detectable features. Several of the top co-occurrence clusters appeared to be linked to parvovirus B19, influenza, CMV and Epstein-Barr virus, according to a later analysis. While some public TCRs were present in many individuals, most TCR sequences turned up only very rarely across donors. In vitro tests confirmed that three of the cytomegalovirus-associated TCR beta chains recognize cytomegalovirus antigens.

Libraries were prepared through the immunoSEQ multiplex PCR assay. The multiplex PCR relied on a mix of 60 forward primers for TCR Vbeta segments and 13 reverse primers for TCR Jbeta segments. The CDR3 region of rearranged TCR beta genes was amplified from genomic DNA by a multiplex PCR assay. The Illumina HiSeq System was used to sequence the amplified TCR beta libraries as 87-base-pair reads. On the study's bioinformatics: In a later analysis, around 80 million unique TCR beta chains were counted across the roughly 610 repertoires, and approximately 11 million of these chains were shared by at least two donors. A nearest-neighbor algorithm error-corrected the raw reads and collapsed the reads into unique sequences, merging closely related sequences to remove PCR and sequencing errors. Alignment of CDR3 sequences to IMGT reference sequences was used to assign V, D and J gene segments. Each retained sequence needed at least a six-nucleotide match to both a V gene segment and a J gene segment. Rearrangements were called productive when the CDR3 lacked stop codons and stayed in frame with V and J; all others were non-productive. Following IMGT convention, CDR3 was defined as the stretch from the second conserved V-encoded cysteine up to the conserved J-encoded phenylalanine. The earlier analysis of a few hundred of the donors excluded sequences that lacked an unambiguous match to a single V gene segment. In an earlier analysis of approximately 500 of the donors, a V segment was called functional when productive rearrangements were above 56.7%, and segregating when the standard deviation between donors exceeded 5%. A statistical classification framework was built for diagnosing cytomegalovirus status from the catalog of TCR beta chain sequences. A later analysis assigned V and J genes by comparing TCR nucleotide sequences with IMGT/GENE-DB human TR gene sequences. The TCRdist pipeline was used in a later analysis to assign CDR3 sequences and most-parsimonious VDJ recombination scenarios. In a later analysis, each TCR beta chain was defined by its CDR3 amino acid sequence together with its V-gene family, and reads without a unique V-gene family were excluded. As a way to deal with suspected cross-contamination and a sequencing artifact, a later analysis dropped 450 to 600 nucleotide sequences that were highly shared and had low generation probability. In a later analysis, a clonal expansion index was calculated for each public chain from normalized within-repertoire ranks of inferred template counts. In a later analysis, generation probabilities were computed using a VDJ recombination model fitted to out-of-frame rearrangements, and the results were checked against IGoR. A later analysis scored TCR-TCR, TCR-HLA and TCR-CMV co-occurrence with hypergeometric tests, applying a repertoire-size bias correction to TCR pairs. To estimate false discovery rates, a later analysis permuted the HLA or CMV assignments 20 times. In a later analysis, co-occurring TCRs were grouped using DBSCAN, with TCRdist sequence similarity added in when clustering inside HLA-allele-positive subsets. Repertoires with fewer than 30,000 or more than 120,000 public chains, plus five repertoires with anomalous nucleotide sharing, were excluded from co-occurrence clustering. This is the immuneACCESS table as TCRdb keeps it, with only in-frame sequences that have V and J called. A part of the clones is gone; compared with another copy, unresolved V genes explain less than half, and the rest is unexplained. V and J calls and clone size are those listed in that table; D and trimming were worked out from the DNA. Across this sample there are roughly 120,000 clones, with 74% seen only once. 4% to 4.5% of the sample belongs to the ten largest clones.

The origin of this receptor is a woman aged 45-65 years in good health and CMV-seropositive. The sample was PBMCs. The V and J segments used are TRBV10-1 and TRBJ2-7; possibly the D gene is TRBD1, per 5 matching bases. The bases read TGCGCCAGCAGTTATGGTACAGGCGAGCAGTACTTC. Its product reads: CASSYGTGEQYF.